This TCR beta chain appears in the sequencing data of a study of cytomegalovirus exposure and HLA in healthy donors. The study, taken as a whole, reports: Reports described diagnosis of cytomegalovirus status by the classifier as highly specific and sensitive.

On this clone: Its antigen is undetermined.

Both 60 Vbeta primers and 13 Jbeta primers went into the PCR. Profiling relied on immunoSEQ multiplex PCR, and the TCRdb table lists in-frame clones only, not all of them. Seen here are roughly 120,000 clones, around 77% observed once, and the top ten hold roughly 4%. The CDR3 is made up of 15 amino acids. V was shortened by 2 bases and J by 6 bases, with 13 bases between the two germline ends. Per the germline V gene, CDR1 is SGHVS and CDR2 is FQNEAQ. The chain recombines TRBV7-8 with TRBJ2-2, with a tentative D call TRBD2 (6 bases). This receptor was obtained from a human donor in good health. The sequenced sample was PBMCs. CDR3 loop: CASSLIRESPGELFF. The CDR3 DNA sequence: TGTGCCAGCAGCTTAATCCGGGAGAGTCCCGGGGAGCTGTTTTTT.